A single sample is the source of the 23 T cell receptor beta chains below, sequenced in a study of technical replicates of blood from a handful of donors. The method was immunoSEQ multiplex PCR; TCRdb's version includes in-frame clones alone and lacks a portion of them. This table holds 70,000 to 90,000 clones, over 85% found once. Sequenced input: T cells isolated from PBMCs. These receptors were obtained from a human donor in good health.

CDR3 region: CASNFQGAQETQYF. Written as DNA, the CDR3 is TGCGCCAGCAACTTCCAGGGGGCCCAAGAGACCCAGTACTTC. The chain links TRBV5-1 to TRBJ2-5; 8 bases fit TRBD1. The V gene's germline CDR1 is SGHRS and CDR2 YFSETQ. With V trimmed by 6 bases and J by 1 base, 5 bases remained unmatched. The length of the CDR3 is 14 residues.

This clone is a singleton in its sample. This rearrangement joins TRBV9 to TRBJ1-3; TRBD1 agrees at 11 bases. The CDR3 covers 15 residues. The V segment lost 4 bases and the J segment 4 bases; nucleotides outside the gene matches: 4. Germline V gene sequence: CDR1 SGDLS, CDR2 YYNGEE. CDR3 protein: CASSPWTGGGNTIYF. The CDR3 DNA reads as TGTGCCAGCAGCCCCTGGACAGGGGGCGGAAACACCATATATTTT.

V gene TRBV7-9 combines with J gene TRBJ1-3, with TRBD1 matching over 7 bases. The junction had 15 bases not matched to a gene; V was cut back by 3 bases and J by 1 base. Germline CDR1 is SEHNR and CDR2 is FQNEAQ (reference sequence). The CDR3 covers 19 residues. CDR3 sequence: CASSFESGTDLFSGNTIYF. The CDR3 region has the DNA TGTGCCAGCAGCTTTGAGTCGGGGACAGATCTCTTTTCTGGAAACACCATATATTTT.

The rearrangement uses TRBV5-8 and TRBJ2-7, with D perhaps TRBD2 (6 bases). The CDR3 has 15 residues. Germline-derived CDR1 and CDR2 are SGHTS and YDEGEE. V was shortened by 4 bases and J by 10 bases, with 24 bases between the two germline ends. The CDR3 loop is CASSLLRRERLLQYF. The CDR3 region has the DNA TGTGCCAGCAGCCTGTTACGTCGGGAGCGGCTCCTCCAGTACTTC.

The V call is TRBV29-1, the J call TRBJ1-3; D gene unclear. Trimming stripped 4 bases from V and 0 bases from J, with 10 bases between. This CDR3 has 14 residues. CDR1 and CDR2 (germline): SQVTM, ANQGSEA. The CDR3 sequence is CSVGAGPSGNTIYF. As DNA, the CDR3 is TGCAGCGTTGGGGCAGGTCCCTCTGGAAACACCATATATTTT.

The rearrangement links TRBV27 to TRBJ1-5; D is ambiguous. CDR1 and CDR2 (germline): MNHEY, SMNVEV (reference sequence). With 0 bases removed from V and 0 bases from J, the gap between germline ends came to 9 bases. The CDR3 has 16 amino acids. The CDR3 DNA reads TGTGCCAGCAGTTTATCGGGCAGGTATAGCAATCAGCCCCAGCATTTT. Translation: CASSLSGRYSNQPQHF.

This chain uses TRBV5-4 with TRBJ2-3, with D perhaps matching TRBD1 (5 bases). The V gene's germline CDR1 is SGHNT and CDR2 YYREEE (reference sequence). The V gene lost 4 bases and the J gene lost 4 bases, with 10 bases spanning the gap. This CDR3 spans 13 amino acids. CDR3 in DNA: TGTGCCAGCAGCCTATGGACATCAGATACGCAGTATTTT. As protein: CASSLWTSDTQYF.

V and J are TRBV19 and TRBJ2-1, with a tentative D call TRBD1 (6 bases). The length of the CDR3 is 16 residues. V was shortened by 4 bases and J by 4 bases, with 17 bases between the two germline ends. CDR1 and CDR2 (germline): LNHDA, SQIVND (reference sequence). The CDR3 loop is CASSTGASPRYNEQFF. The CDR3, as DNA: TGTGCCAGTAGTACAGGGGCCTCCCCGCGATACAATGAGCAGTTCTTC. Full variable domain (rest looked up from reference TRBV19 and TRBJ2-1): DGGITQSPKYLFRKEGQNVTLSCEQNLNHDAMYWYRQDPGQGLRLIYYSQIVNDFQKGDIAEGYSVSREKKESFPLTVTSAQKNPTAFYLCASSTGASPRYNEQFFGPGTRLTVL.

The table lists this clone with a count of one. The genes are TRBV29-1 and TRBJ1-2; D gene uncertain. V was pared by 4 bases and J by 4 bases, with 10 bases between. The CDR3 totals 12 residues. Per the germline V gene, CDR1 is SQVTM and CDR2 is ANQGSEA. The CDR3, as DNA: TGCAGCGTTGTCTCCCTATTCTATGGCTACACCTTC. Protein sequence: CSVVSLFYGYTF.

The rearrangement links TRBV7-9 to TRBJ1-6; 9 positions agree with TRBD1. The ends lost 5 bases at V and 7 bases at J; junction bases unmatched: 3. This CDR3 is built from 14 residues. CDR1 SEHNR and CDR2 FQNEAQ come from the germline V gene (reference sequence). The CDR3 sequence is CASSRDRANSPLHF. The DNA of the CDR3 is TGTGCCAGCAGCCGGGACAGGGCCAATTCACCCCTCCACTTT.

Of note for this clone: At one end, the junction sequence differs from germline, possibly due to a read error. This rearrangement joins TRBV11-3 to TRBJ1-1; TRBD1 is a possible D gene (5 bases). There are 12 residues in the CDR3. CDR1 and CDR2 from the germline V gene are SGHNT and YENEEA. The CDR3 protein is CASSTGGEEVFF. DNA of the CDR3: TGTGCCAGCAGCACTGGAGGGGAGGAAGTTTTCTTT.

In nucleotides, the CDR3 is TGTGCCAGCAATACCTGGGGGACACAATACGAGCAGTACTTC. As protein: CASNTWGTQYEQYF. This chain links TRBV6-1 with TRBJ2-7; D may be TRBD1 (6 bases). The V and J ends lost 7 bases and 4 bases respectively, with 17 bases between them. The CDR3 runs 14 residues. Germline CDR1 reads MNHNS; CDR2 reads SASEGT.

The chain links TRBV7-9 to TRBJ2-7; 12 bases map to TRBD2. The CDR3 runs to 16 residues. The germline gives CDR1 SEHNR, CDR2 FQNEAQ (reference sequence). The V segment lost 4 bases and the J segment 4 bases; nucleotides outside the gene matches: 8. The CDR3 loop reads CASSSDRTSGEYEQYF. The CDR3 DNA is TGTGCCAGCAGCTCAGATCGGACTAGCGGGGAGTACGAGCAGTACTTC.

This chain joins TRBV6-5 and TRBJ2-7, with TRBD2 as a possible D gene (5 bases). Germline assignment: CDR1 MNHEY and CDR2 SVGAGI. CDR3 length: 13 residues. V lost 2 bases to trimming and J lost 4 bases, with 9 bases between them. The CDR3 loop reads CASSYGTGYEQYF. CDR3 coding DNA: TGTGCCAGCAGTTACGGCACGGGGTACGAGCAGTACTTC.

This clone appeared once. The chain couples TRBV28 to TRBJ1-4; D gene unclear. This CDR3 contains 10 residues. The germline CDR1 and CDR2 sequences are MDHEN and SYDVKM. V lost 7 bases and J 7 bases, leaving 4 bases between the germline ends. The CDR3 DNA is TGTGCCAGCACGGGTGAAAAACTGTTTTTT. Its translation is CASTGEKLFF.

The V and J genes are TRBV7-9 and TRBJ1-4, with D unresolved. The CDR3 has 13 residues. Deletions cut 3 bases from V and 7 bases from J, with 9 bases between. Looked up from germline, CDR1 is SEHNR and CDR2 is FQNEAQ (reference sequence). This CDR3 reads CASSLRVGEKLFF. The CDR3 DNA sequence: TGTGCCAGCAGCTTGCGGGTCGGTGAAAAACTGTTTTTT.

This clone was counted only a few times. CDR3 sequence (DNA): TGTGCCAGCAGCTATGGGGGAGGGATCTCCCTCCAAGAGACCCAGTACTTC. Protein product: CASSYGGGISLQETQYF. The J gene is TRBJ2-5, the V gene TRBV7-2, with 7 bases that match TRBD2. Germline V gene lookup returns CDR1 SGHTA and CDR2 FQGNSA. V gave up 4 bases and J gave up 1 base; unmatched junction bases: 12. There are 17 residues in the CDR3. The entire variable domain, with the rest obtained from reference TRBV7-2 and TRBJ2-5, is as follows: GAGVSQSPSNKVTEKGKDVELRCDPISGHTALYWYRQSLGQGLEFLIYFQGNSAPDKSGLPSDRFSAERTGGSVSTLTIQRTQQEDSAVYLCASSYGGGISLQETQYFGPGTRLLVL.

V usage is TRBV5-1 and J usage is TRBJ1-1; weak D call: TRBD1 (6 bases). The CDR3 length is 14 residues. Between the trimmed V and J ends, which lost 2 bases and 1 base, there was a span of 9 bases. Germline CDR1 is SGHRS and CDR2 is YFSETQ. CDR3 residues: CASSFMDRNTEAFF. The CDR3 bases are TGCGCCAGCAGCTTTATGGACAGGAACACTGAAGCTTTCTTT.

The rearrangement links TRBV4-1 to TRBJ2-3; possible D gene TRBD1, 6 bases. The CDR3 runs to 16 residues. V lost 4 bases and J lost 5, with 19 bases in between. Germline V gives CDR1 MGHRA, CDR2 YSYEKL. The CDR3 bases are TGCGCCAGCAGCCTTGGGGTACAGGGTCAGGGAGATACGCAGTATTTT. Its translation: CASSLGVQGQGDTQYF.

This clone was counted once. CDR3 amino acids: CASSSLTVVNEQYF. In DNA form, the CDR3 reads TGTGCCAGCAGCTCCCTGACAGTAGTCAACGAGCAGTACTTC. J is TRBJ2-7 and V is TRBV11-3; D may be TRBD1 (5 bases). The germline V gene has CDR1 SGHNT and CDR2 YENEEA. V lost 4 bases and J lost 5, with 15 bases in between. This CDR3 comprises 14 residues. Complete variable domain (other parts from reference TRBV11-3 and TRBJ2-7): EAGVVQSPRYKIIEKKQPVAFWCNPISGHNTLYWYLQNLGQGPELLIRYENEEAVDDSQLPKDRFSAERLKGVDSTLKIQPAELGDSAVYLCASSSLTVVNEQYFGPGTRLTVT.

The chain joins TRBV5-1 to TRBJ2-1, with D possibly TRBD1 on 5 matching bases. The CDR3 has 15 residues. Germline V CDR1 and CDR2: SGHRS, YFSETQ. V lost 2 bases to trimming and J lost 5 bases, with 14 bases between them. This CDR3 reads CASSFGWGRNNEQFF. The CDR3 DNA follows: TGCGCCAGCAGCTTTGGGTGGGGCCGGAACAATGAGCAGTTCTTC.

The gene calls are TRBV6-1 and TRBJ1-1, with 7 bases matching TRBD1. The CDR3 extends over 15 amino acids. Germline V CDR1 and CDR2: MNHNS, SASEGT. The junction had 9 bases not matched to a gene; V was cut back by 3 bases and J by 5 bases. The CDR3 loop is CASSDNRGLRTEAFF. CDR3 in DNA: TGTGCCAGCAGTGACAATAGGGGGCTAAGGACTGAAGCTTTCTTT.

The rearrangement links TRBV6-1 to TRBJ1-3; D remains unclear. Germline CDR1 MNHNS, CDR2 SASEGT. This CDR3 region has 20 residues. Trimming left V 0 bases short and J 0 bases short, with 21 bases between. The CDR3, as DNA: TGTGCCAGCAGTGAAGCGAGGAAGACCTGGCAATCCTTCTCTGGAAACACCATATATTTT. This sequence encodes CASSEARKTWQSFSGNTIYF.